In its sample, the clone carrying this TCR beta chain was seen many times. The junction and the germline gene differ at one end; a read error may be behind it. This sample is part of a study of metastatic and nonmetastatic thyroid tumors. Until they underwent thyroid surgery, no patient had received any treatment. How the authors handled the data: Differences in CDR3 between clinicopathological groups were drawn on to build a classifier intended to discriminate distant-metastatic papillary thyroid cancer patients. TCRdb re-clonotyped the PCR reads via MiXCR. The V and J calls here are based on TCRdb, not the publication. The profile shows under 25,000 clones, 27% of them singletons. CDR3 length: 13 amino acids. Germline V lookup: CDR1 PRHDT, CDR2 FYEKMQ (reference sequence).

The chain employs TRBV13 and TRBJ1-1; no clear D gene. The sequence came from a female donor with papillary thyroid cancer or a benign thyroid nodule (not recorded which). Some clones in this sample may be carry-over from other donors' samples. Sequencing input: blood. The DNA for the CDR3 is TGTGCCAGCAGAGCCGGGTCGTTAACTGAAGTTTTCTTT. Translating gives CASRAGSLTEVFF.